This T cell receptor (beta chain) came from a study of T cells in Graves' hyperthyroidism and ophthalmopathy. Amplified regions were TCR beta CDR3 sequences from RNA transcripts. HTBI primers were used for first-round RT-PCR of the TCR CDR3. TCRdb used MiXCR to reprocess the multiplex PCR reads, holding one entry per CDR3 protein. The sample yields hundreds of thousands of distinct CDR3 sequences, 14% seen once. Calling Graves' hyperthyroidism stable meant ophthalmopathy did not progress within 18 months. Each diagnosis was grounded in clinical symptoms, serum thyroxine and TRAb, thyroid ultrasound, and orbital computed tomography. Trimming removed 0 bases from V and 3 bases from J; junction bases left unmatched: 6. This CDR3 contains 16 residues. CDR1 is LGHNA, CDR2 YSLEER, per germline. Study findings and constraints: Among thyroid clonotypes expanded above 0.001, most also appeared in blood. Ophthalmopathy was separated from stable hyperthyroidism by a 13 V-J model.

Worth noting for this clonotype: Its antigen is as yet unknown.

V is TRBV4-3 and J is TRBJ1-2; 8 bases line up with TRBD1. The sample taken for sequencing was blood. This TCR came from a woman aged 18-35 years with Graves' hyperthyroidism. The CDR3 protein is CASSQEGRGRDYGYTF. CDR3 in DNA: TGCGCCAGCAGCCAAGAAGGCAGGGGGCGCGACTATGGCTACACCTTC.